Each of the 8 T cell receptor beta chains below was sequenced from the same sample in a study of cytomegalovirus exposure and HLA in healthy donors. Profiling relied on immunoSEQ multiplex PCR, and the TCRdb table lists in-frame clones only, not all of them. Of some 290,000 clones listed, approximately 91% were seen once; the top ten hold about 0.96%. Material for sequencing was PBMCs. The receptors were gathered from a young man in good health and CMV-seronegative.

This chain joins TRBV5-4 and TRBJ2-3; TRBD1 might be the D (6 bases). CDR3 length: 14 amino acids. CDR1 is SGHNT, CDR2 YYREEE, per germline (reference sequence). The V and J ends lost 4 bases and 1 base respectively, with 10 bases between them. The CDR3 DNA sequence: TGTGCCAGCAGCCCCCAGGGGCGCACAGATACGCAGTATTTT. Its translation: CASSPQGRTDTQYF.

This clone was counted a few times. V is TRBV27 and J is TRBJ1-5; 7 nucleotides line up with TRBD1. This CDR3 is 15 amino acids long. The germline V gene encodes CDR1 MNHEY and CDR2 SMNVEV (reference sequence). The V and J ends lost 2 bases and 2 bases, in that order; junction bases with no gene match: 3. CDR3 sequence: CASSLNQGGNQPQHF. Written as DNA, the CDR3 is TGTGCCAGCAGTTTAAACCAGGGGGGCAATCAGCCCCAGCATTTT.

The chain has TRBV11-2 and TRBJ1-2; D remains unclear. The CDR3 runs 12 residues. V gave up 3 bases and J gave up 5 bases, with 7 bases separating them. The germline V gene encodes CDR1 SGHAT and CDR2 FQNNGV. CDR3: CASSFTEYGYTF. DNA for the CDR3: TGTGCCAGCAGCTTTACAGAATATGGCTACACCTTC.

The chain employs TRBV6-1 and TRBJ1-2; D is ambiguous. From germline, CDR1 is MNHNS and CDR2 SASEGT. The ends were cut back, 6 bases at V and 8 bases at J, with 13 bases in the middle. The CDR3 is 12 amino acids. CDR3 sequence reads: CASSSILGGYTF. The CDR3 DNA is TGTGCCAGCAGCTCTATTCTGGGCGGCTACACCTTC.

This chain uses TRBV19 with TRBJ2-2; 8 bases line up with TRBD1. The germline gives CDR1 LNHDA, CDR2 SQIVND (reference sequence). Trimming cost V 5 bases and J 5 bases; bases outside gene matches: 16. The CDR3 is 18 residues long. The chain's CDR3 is CASSVPGGLRMGTGELFF. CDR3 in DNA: TGTGCCAGTAGTGTCCCAGGGGGCTTAAGAATGGGAACCGGGGAGCTGTTTTTT.

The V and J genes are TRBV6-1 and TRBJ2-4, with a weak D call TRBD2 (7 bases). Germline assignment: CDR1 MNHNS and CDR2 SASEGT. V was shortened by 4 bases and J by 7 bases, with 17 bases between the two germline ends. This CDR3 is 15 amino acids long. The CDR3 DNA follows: TGTGCCAGCAGTGTCCCATCAGGGGAGGGGAACATTCAGTACTTC. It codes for CASSVPSGEGNIQYF.

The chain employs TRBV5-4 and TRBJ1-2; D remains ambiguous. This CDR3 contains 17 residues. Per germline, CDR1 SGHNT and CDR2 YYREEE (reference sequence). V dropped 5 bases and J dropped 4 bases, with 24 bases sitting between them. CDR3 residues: CASSFAPSSRDSYGYTF. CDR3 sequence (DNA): TGTGCCAGCAGTTTCGCACCCTCTAGCCGGGATTCCTATGGCTACACCTTC.

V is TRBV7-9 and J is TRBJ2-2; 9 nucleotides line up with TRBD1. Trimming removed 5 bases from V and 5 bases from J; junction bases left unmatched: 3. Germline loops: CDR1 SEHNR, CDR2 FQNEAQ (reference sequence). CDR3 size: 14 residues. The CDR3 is CASSRGQGTGELFF. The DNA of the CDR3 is TGTGCCAGCAGCCGAGGACAGGGGACCGGGGAGCTGTTTTTT.